This TCR beta chain came from a study of early T cells in non-severe SARS-CoV-2 infection. The wider study: Sequencing was performed on bulk RNA from unsorted whole blood, leaving chains unpaired.

CDR3 size: 17 residues. Germline trimming cut 4 bases from V and 0 bases from J; bases unmatched to any gene: 10. The germline CDR1 and CDR2 sequences are SGDLS and YYNGEE. Study observations and caveats: Database matching using VDJdb favored anti-spike CD8 responses, with private and CD4 specificities left missing.

Individually, cDNA molecules had unique molecular identifiers attached to them. TCRdb called the 5' RACE reads again in MiXCR, with one record for every CDR3 protein. Of over 55,000 distinct CDR3 sequences listed, more than 7% are singletons. This clonotype occurred many times. Its antigen is undetermined. The rearrangement joins TRBV9 to TRBJ2-3; 8 nucleotides match TRBD2. The sequencing input was whole blood. This receptor was obtained from an adult who was a healthcare worker with PCR-confirmed SARS-CoV-2 infection or an uninfected control (not recorded which). The CDR3 is CASSPHGLAGSTDTQYF. Here the CDR3 DNA reads TGTGCCAGCAGCCCGCACGGGTTAGCGGGGAGCACAGATACGCAGTATTTT.